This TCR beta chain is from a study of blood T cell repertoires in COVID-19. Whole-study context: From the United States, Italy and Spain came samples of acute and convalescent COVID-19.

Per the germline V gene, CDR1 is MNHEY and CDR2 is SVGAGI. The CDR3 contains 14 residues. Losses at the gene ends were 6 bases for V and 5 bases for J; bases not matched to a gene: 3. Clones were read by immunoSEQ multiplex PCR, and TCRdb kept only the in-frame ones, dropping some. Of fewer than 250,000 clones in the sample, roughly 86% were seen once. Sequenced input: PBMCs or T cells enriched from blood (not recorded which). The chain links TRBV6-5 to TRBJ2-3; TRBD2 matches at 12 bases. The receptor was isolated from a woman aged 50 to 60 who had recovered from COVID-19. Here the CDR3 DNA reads TGTGCCAGCAGAACGGGACTAGCGGGAGATACGCAGTATTTT. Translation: CASRTGLAGDTQYF.